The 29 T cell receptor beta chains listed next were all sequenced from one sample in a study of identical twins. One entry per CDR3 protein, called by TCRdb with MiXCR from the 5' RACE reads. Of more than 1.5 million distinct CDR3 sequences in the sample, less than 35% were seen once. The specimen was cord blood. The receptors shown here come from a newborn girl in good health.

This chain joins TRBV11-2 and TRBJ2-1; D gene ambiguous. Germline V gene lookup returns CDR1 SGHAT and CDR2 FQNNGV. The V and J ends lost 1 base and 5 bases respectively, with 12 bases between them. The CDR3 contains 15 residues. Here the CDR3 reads CASSLASPQNNEQFF. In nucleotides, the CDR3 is TGTGCCAGCAGCTTAGCCAGTCCCCAAAACAATGAGCAGTTCTTC.

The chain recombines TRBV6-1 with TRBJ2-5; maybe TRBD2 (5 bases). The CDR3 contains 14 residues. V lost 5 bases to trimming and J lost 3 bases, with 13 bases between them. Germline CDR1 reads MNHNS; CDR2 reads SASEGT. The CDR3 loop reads CASSTSLLEETQYF. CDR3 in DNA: TGTGCCAGCAGTACATCCTTACTAGAAGAGACCCAGTACTTC.

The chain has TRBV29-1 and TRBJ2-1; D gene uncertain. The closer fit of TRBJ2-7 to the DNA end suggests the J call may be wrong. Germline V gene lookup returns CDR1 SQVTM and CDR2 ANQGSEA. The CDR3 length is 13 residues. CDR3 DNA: TGCAGCGTTGTAGGTAGGAGAGGCAATGAGCAGTACTTC. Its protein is CSVVGRRGNEQYF.

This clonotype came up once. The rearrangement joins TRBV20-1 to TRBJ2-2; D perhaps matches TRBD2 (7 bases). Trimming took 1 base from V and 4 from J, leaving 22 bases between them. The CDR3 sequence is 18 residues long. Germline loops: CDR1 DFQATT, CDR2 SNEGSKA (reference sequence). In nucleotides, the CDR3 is TGCAGTGCTAGAGTCGACAGGCCTAGCGGCCGACGCACCGGGGAGCTGTTTTTT. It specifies CSARVDRPSGRRTGELFF.

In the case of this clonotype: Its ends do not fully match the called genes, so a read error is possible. The CDR3 here is CASGLVGHNEQFF. DNA for the CDR3: TGTGCCAGCGGCTTAGTGGGCCACAATGAGCAGTTCTTC. The chain has TRBV5-6 and TRBJ2-1; D gene unclear. The CDR3 consists of 13 residues. Germline CDR1 and CDR2: SGHDT and YYEEEE. Based on the CDR3 plus reference TRBV5-6 and TRBJ2-1, the full variable domain is DAGVTQSPTHLIKTRGQQVTLRCSPKSGHDTVSWYQQALGQGPQFIFQYYEEEERQRGNFPDRFSGHQFPNYSSELNVNALLLGDSALYLCASGLVGHNEQFFGPGTRLTVL.

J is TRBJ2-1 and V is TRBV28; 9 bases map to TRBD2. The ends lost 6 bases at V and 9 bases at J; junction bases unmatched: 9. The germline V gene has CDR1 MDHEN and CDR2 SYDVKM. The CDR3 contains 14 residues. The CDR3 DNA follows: TGTGCCAGCAGGCCGGGACTAGCTTCTTTTGAGCAGTTCTTC. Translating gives CASRPGLASFEQFF.

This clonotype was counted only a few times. CDR3 coding DNA: TGTGCCAGCAGCCAGCATTTTCGGGGGCACAACGAGCAGTACTTC. Its translation is CASSQHFRGHNEQYF. This chain uses TRBV3-1 with TRBJ2-7; D tentatively reads TRBD1 or TRBD2 (6 bases each). CDR1 is LGHDT, CDR2 YNNKEL, per germline (reference sequence). The V and J ends lost 3 bases and 5 bases respectively, with 17 bases between them. The CDR3 is 15 residues long.

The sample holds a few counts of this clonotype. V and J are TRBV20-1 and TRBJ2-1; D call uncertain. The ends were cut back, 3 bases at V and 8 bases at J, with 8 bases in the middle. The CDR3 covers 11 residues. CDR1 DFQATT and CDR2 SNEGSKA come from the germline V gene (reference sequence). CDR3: CSASRSDEQFF. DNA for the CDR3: TGCAGTGCTAGTCGGTCGGATGAGCAGTTCTTC.

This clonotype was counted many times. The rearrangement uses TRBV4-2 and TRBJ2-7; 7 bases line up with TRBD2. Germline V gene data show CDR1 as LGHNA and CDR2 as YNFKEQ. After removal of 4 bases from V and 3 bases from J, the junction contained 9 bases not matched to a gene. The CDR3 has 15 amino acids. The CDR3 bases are TGTGCCAGCAGCCGATATTTAGCGGGTGACTACGAGCAGTACTTC. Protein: CASSRYLAGDYEQYF.

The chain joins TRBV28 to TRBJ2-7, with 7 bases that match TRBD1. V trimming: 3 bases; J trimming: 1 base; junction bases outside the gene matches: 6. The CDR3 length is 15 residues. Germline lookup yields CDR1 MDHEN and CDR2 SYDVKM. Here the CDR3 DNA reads TGTGCCAGCAGTTTCGGCGAGACAGGGTCCTACGAGCAGTACTTC. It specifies CASSFGETGSYEQYF.

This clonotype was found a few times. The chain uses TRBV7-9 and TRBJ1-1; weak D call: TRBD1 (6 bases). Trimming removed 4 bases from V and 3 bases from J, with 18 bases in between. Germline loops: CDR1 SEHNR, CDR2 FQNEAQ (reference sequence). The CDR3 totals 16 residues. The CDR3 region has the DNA TGTGCCAGCAGCTCCTGGATGACAGGCGCTTACACTGAAGCTTTCTTT. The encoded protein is CASSSWMTGAYTEAFF. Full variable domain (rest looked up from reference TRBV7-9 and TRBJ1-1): DTGVSQNPRHKITKRGQNVTFRCDPISEHNRLYWYRQTLGQGPEFLTYFQNEAQLEKSRLLSDRFSAERPKGSFSTLEIQRTEQGDSAMYLCASSSWMTGAYTEAFFGQGTRLTVV.

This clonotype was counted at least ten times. CDR3 DNA sequence: TGTGCCAGCAGTCCCCTGACTAGCGGGAGGGCAGATACGCAGTATTTT. Translating it yields CASSPLTSGRADTQYF. This sequence joins TRBV6-5 and TRBJ2-3; 14 nucleotides line up with TRBD2. There are 16 residues in the CDR3. Germline trimming cut 5 bases from V and 4 bases from J; bases unmatched to any gene: 5. Per germline, CDR1 MNHEY and CDR2 SVGAGI.

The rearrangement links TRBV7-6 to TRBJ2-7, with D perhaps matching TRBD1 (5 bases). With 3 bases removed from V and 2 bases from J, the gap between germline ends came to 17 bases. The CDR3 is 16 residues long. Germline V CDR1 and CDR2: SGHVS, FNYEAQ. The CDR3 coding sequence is TGTGCCAGCAGCTTTTTACAGGAGAGACCTACCTACGAGCAGTACTTC. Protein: CASSFLQERPTYEQYF.

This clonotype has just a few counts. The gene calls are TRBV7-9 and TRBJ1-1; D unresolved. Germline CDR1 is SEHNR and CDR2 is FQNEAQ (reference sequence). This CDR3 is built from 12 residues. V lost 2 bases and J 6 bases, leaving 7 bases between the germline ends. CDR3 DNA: TGTGCCAGCAGCTTAAAAGGAGCTGAAGCTTTCTTT. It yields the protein CASSLKGAEAFF.

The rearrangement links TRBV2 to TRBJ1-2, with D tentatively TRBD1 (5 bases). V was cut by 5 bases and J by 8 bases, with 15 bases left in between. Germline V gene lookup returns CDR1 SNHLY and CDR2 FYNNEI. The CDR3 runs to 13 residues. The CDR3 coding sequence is TGTGCCAGCAGTCCATCAGGGCCCCCGGGCTACACCTTC. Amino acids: CASSPSGPPGYTF. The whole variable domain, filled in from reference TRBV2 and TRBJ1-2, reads EPEVTQTPSHQVTQMGQEVILRCVPISNHLYFYWYRQILGQKVEFLVSFYNNEISEKSEIFDDQFSVERPDGSNFTLKIRSTKLEDSAMYFCASSPSGPPGYTFGSGTRLTVV.

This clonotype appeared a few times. For the CDR3, the DNA is TGTGCCAGCAGTCTCTATGGGGCGGGGTCGTACAATGAGCAGTTCTTC. This encodes CASSLYGAGSYNEQFF. The chain has TRBV14 and TRBJ2-1, with a weak D call TRBD2 (6 bases). The CDR3 has 16 amino acids. V lost 6 bases to trimming and J lost 4 bases, with 19 bases between them. The germline V gene encodes CDR1 SGHDN and CDR2 FVKESK.

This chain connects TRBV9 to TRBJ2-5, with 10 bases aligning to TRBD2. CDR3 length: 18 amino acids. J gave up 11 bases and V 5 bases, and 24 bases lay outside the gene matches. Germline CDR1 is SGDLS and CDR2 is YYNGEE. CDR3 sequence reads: CASRSPGTSERPYNEQYF. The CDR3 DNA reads TGTGCCAGCAGGTCACCCGGGACTAGCGAGAGACCCTACAATGAGCAGTACTTC.

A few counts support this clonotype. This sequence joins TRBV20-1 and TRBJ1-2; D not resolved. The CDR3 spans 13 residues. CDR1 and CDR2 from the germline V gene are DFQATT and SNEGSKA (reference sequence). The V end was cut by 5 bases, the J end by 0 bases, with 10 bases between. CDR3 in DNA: TGCAGTGCTTATGACGGAGCTAACTATGGCTACACCTTC. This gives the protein CSAYDGANYGYTF.

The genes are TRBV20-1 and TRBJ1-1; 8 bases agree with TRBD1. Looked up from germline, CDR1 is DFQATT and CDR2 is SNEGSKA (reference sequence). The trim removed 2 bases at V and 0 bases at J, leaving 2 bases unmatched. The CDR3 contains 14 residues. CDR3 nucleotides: TGCAGTGCTAGACAGGGGGCCTTGAACACTGAAGCTTTCTTT. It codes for CSARQGALNTEAFF.

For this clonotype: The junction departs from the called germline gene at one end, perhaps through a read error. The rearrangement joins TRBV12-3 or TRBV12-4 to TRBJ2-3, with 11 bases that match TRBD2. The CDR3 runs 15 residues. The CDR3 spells CASSFTSGRTDAQYF. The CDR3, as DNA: TGTGCCAGCAGTTTTACTAGCGGGAGAACAGATGCGCAGTATTTT.

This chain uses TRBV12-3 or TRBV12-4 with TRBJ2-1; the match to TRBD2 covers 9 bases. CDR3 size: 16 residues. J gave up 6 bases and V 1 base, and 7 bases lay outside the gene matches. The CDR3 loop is CASSLVRAGGPNEQFF. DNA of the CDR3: TGTGCCAGCAGTTTAGTTAGGGCGGGGGGGCCCAATGAGCAGTTCTTC.

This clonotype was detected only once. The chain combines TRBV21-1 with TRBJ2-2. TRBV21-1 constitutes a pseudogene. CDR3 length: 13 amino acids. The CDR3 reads CASSKGATGELFF. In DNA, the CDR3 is TGTGCCAGCAGCAAAGGCGCCACCGGGGAGCTGTTTTTT.

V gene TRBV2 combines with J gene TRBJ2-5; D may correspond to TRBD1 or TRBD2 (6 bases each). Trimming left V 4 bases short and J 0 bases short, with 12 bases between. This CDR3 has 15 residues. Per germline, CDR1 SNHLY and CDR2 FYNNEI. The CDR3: CASSVGGGNQETQYF. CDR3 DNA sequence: TGTGCCAGCAGTGTTGGAGGGGGAAACCAAGAGACCCAGTACTTC.

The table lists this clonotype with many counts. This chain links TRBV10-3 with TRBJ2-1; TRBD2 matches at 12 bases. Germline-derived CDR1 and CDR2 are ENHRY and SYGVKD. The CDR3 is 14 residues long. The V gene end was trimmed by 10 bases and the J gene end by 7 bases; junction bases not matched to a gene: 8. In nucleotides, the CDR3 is TGTGCCACGCTCCTAGCGGGAGGGTGGAATGAGCAGTTCTTC. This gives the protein CATLLAGGWNEQFF.

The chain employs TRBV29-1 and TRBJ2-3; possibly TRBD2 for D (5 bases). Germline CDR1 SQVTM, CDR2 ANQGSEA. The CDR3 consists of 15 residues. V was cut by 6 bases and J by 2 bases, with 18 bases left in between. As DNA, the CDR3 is TGCAGCGTCCCCACTAGTTTACCCCCCACAGATACGCAGTATTTT. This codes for CSVPTSLPPTDTQYF.

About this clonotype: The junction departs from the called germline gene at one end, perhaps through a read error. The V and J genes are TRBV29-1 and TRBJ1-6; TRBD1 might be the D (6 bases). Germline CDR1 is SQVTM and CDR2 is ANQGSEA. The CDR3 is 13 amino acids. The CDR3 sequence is CGVLQGPNSPLHF. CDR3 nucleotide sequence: TGCGGCGTACTACAGGGTCCTAATTCACCCCTCCACTTT.

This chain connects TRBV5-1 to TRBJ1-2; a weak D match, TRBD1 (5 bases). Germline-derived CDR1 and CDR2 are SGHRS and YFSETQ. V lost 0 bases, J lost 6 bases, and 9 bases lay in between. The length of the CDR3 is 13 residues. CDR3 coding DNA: TGCGCCAGCAGCTTGGCGGGGGAACATGGCTACACCTTC. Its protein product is CASSLAGEHGYTF.

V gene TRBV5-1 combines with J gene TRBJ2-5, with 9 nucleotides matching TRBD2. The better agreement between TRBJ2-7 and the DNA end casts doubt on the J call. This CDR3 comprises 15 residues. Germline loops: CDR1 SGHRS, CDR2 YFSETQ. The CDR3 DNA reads TGCGCCAGCAGCGGGGATAGCGGGGGCATCTACGAGCAGTACTTC. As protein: CASSGDSGGIYEQYF.

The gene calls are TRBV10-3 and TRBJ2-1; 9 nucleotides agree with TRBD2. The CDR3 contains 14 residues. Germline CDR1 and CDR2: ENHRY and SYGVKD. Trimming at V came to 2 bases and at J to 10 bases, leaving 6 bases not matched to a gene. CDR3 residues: CAISERGGAWEQFF. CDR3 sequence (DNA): TGTGCCATCAGTGAGCGCGGGGGGGCGTGGGAGCAGTTCTTC.